The entry that follows covers one T cell receptor beta chain sequence. There is no known antigen for this receptor. Base qualities are not recorded, but no much larger clone differs from it by a single base. The record originates from a study of blood T cell repertoires in COVID-19 (dated by TCRdb to the early 2020s). Regarding the study in general: The collaborator samples originated in the United States, Italy and Spain and spanned the acute and convalescent phases of COVID-19. The samples were drawn from the first 160 participants of the ongoing ImmuneRACE study and from some 1,300 subjects provided by 6 global collaborators. The dataset comprised deeply sampled blood TCRbeta repertoires from subjects exposed to, actively infected with, or recovered from COVID-19. Nearly every sample came with metadata listing a de-identified subject ID, COVID-19 status, age in years and sex. A freely available public database, intended as a resource for researchers studying the immune response to SARS-CoV-2, is where the repertoires were released. Where HLA class I and class II types were available, the types were taken from metadata supplied by the sample provider, not from assay-based typing. The material from the prospective study consisted of cDNA or gDNA derived from T cells, B-cell-depleted T cells, or PBMCs.

What the study reported, not specific to this receptor: The quantity of clinical and demographic metadata differed by source and by participant and was supplied without curation.

The immunoSEQ Assay, a bias-controlled multiplex PCR, was used to amplify TCRbeta CDR3 regions from genomic DNA. The authors' pipeline ran thus. Nucleated cell counts per sample were estimated from amplification of reference gene primers within the assay. To quantify the absolute abundance of each unique TCRbeta CDR3 rearrangement, sequence reads were collapsed and filtered. For each sample, productive Simpson clonality was calculated as the square root of Simpson's diversity index over productive rearrangements. TCRdb took over this immuneACCESS table, retaining in-frame rearrangements with V and J assigned. Such tables are incomplete; in checked studies, under half of the missing clones stem from an unresolved V gene, and the remainder is unexplained. V and J calls and clone size are copied from that table; D and trimming were computed from the DNA. For this sample the table gives roughly 20,000 clones, of which 88% were detected only once. The ten most abundant clones make up 11% of the sample.

The trim is 1 base for V and 2 bases for J, with a gap of 13 bases between the germline ends. The CDR1 and CDR2 encoded by the germline V gene (reference sequence) are MNHEY and SMNVEV. The CDR3 contains 16 residues, cysteine and phenylalanine counted. Of all the DNA, just the CDR3 is kept, 48 bases in frame from base 1. Collaborating institutions collected whole blood in K2EDTA tubes following their own protocols. Collaborator samples were shipped for TCRbeta analysis as frozen whole blood, isolated PBMCs, or DNA extracted from either sample type. The specimen sequenced was peripheral blood. The rearranged chain carries TRBV27 and TRBJ2-3, with TRBD1 tentatively as D gene (6 bases match). This receptor was obtained from a human donor in a cohort sampled during active COVID-19. The sequenced DNA is TGTGCCAGCAGTTTATTTGGGGGCGGGTACACAGATACGCAGTATTTT. This codes for CASSLFGGGYTDTQYF.